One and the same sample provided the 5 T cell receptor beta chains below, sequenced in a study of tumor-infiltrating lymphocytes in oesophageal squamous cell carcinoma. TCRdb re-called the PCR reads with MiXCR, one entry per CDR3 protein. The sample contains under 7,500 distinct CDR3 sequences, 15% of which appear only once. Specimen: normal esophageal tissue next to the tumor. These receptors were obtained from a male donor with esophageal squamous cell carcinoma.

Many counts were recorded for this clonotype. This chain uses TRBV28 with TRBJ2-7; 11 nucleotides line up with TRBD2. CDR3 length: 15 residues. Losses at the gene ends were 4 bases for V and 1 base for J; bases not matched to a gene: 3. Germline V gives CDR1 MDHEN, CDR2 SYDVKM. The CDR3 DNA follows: TGTGCCAGCAGTTCCCTAGCGGGGGGTTCCTACGAGCAGTACTTC. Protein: CASSSLAGGSYEQYF.

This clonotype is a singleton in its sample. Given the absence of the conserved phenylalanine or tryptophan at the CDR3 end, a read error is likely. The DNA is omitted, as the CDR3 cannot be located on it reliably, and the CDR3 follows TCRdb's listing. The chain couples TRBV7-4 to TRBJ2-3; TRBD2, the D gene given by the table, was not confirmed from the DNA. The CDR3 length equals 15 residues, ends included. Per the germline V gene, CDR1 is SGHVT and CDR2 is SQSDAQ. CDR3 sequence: CASSVGLVNEQYFGT.

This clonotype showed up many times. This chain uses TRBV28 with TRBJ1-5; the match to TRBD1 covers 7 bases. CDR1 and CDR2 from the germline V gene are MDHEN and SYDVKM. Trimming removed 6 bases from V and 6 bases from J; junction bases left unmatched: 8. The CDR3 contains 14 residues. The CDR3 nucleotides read TGTGCCAGCAGGTCACAGGGGTTTGCTCAGCCCCAGCATTTT. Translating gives CASRSQGFAQPQHF.

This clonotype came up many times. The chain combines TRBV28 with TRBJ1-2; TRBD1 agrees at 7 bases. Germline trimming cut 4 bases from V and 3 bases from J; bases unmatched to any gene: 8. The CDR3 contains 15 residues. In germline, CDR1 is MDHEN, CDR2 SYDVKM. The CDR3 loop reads CASSSLQGEDYGYTF. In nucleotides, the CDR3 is TGTGCCAGCAGTTCCCTTCAGGGGGAAGACTATGGCTACACCTTC.

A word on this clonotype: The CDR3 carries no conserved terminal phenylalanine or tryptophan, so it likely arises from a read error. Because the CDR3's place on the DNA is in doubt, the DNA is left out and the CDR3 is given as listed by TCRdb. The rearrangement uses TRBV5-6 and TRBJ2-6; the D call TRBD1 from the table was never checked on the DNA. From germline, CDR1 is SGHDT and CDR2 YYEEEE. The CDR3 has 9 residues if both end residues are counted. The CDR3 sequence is CASSLAERG.